What follows describes a single T cell receptor beta chain. Its specificity is unknown. These data are taken from a study of T cell responses to AZD1222 COVID-19 vaccine. About the research overall: Second-dose groups at about 4 or about 12 weeks were pooled. Whole-study findings and limits: The span of vaccine-associated CD4 TCRs extended across spike, with dominance at 160-218 and 743-854.

The CDR3 is made up of 16 amino acids. The germline V gene encodes CDR1 LGHDT and CDR2 YNNKEL (reference sequence). V was shortened by 1 base and J by 2 bases, with 11 bases between the two germline ends. TCRdb keeps only in-frame clones here, not all; method: immunoSEQ multiplex PCR. Of 130,000 or so clones in the sample, about 86% were seen once. The J gene is TRBJ2-2, the V gene TRBV3-1 (or the pseudogene TRBV3-2); maybe TRBD1 (5 bases). Specimen: peripheral blood, collected on day 0 of AZD1222 vaccination. The sequence was collected from an adult in good health. The CDR3: CASSQVQGYNTGELFF. The CDR3 region has the DNA TGTGCCAGCAGCCAAGTTCAGGGCTATAACACCGGGGAGCTGTTTTTT.